The following is a T cell receptor beta chain sequence with its context. The sample originates from a study of blood T cell repertoires in COVID-19. Germline values: CDR1 MGHDK, CDR2 SYGVNS. The CDR3 has 12 residues. V was clipped by 2 bases and J by 9 bases, with 10 bases between them. Data came from immunoSEQ multiplex PCR; TCRdb stores just in-frame clones and leaves some out. The sample consists of some 200,000 clones, about 85% of them appearing once. The TCR originated in a man between 65 and 79 years old with acute or convalescent COVID-19. Sequencing was performed on peripheral blood. The chain uses TRBV25-1 and TRBJ1-2; weak D call: TRBD1 (5 bases). The CDR3 DNA reads TGTGCCAGCAGTGAAGGGGGGACGCGCTACACCTTC. Its translation is CASSEGGTRYTF.